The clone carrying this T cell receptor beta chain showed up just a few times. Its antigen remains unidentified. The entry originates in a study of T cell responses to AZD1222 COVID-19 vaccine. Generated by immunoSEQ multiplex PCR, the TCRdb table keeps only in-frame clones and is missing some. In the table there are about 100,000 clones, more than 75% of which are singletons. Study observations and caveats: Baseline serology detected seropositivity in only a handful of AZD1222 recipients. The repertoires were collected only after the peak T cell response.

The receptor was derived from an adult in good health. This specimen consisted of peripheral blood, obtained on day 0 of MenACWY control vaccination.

In nucleotides, the CDR3 is TGTGCCAGTAGTCCCGGACTAGCGGGAGGTTTCGTGCCAGGGGCCAACGTCCTGACTTTC. Its translation: CASSPGLAGGFVPGANVLTF. The rearrangement uses TRBV19 and TRBJ2-6, with TRBD2 identical over 14 bases. The junction had 13 bases not matched to a gene; V was cut back by 5 bases and J by 4 bases. Germline CDR1 reads LNHDA; CDR2 reads SQIVND (reference sequence). The CDR3 covers 20 residues.